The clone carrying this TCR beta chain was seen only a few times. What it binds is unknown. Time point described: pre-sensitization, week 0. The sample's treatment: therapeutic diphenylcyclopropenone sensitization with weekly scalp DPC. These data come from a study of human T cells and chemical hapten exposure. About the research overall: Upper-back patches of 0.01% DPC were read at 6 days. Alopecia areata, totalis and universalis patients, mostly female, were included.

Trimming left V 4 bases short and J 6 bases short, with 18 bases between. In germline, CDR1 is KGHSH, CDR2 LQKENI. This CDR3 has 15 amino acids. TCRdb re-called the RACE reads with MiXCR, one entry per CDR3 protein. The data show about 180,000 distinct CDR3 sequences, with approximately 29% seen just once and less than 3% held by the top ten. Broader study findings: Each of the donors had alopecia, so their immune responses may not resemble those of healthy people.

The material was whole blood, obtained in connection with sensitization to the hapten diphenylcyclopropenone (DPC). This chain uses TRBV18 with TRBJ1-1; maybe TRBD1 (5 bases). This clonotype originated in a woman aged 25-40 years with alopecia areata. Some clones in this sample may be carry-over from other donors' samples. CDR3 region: CASSLYSEGTPEAFF. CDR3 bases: TGTGCCAGCTCACTTTACTCTGAGGGGACCCCTGAAGCTTTCTTT.